Presented here are 27 T cell receptor beta chains from one specimen sequenced in a study of monozygotic twins with inflammatory bowel disease. TCRdb re-called the 5' RACE reads and catalogs CDR3 proteins one per entry, DNA excluded. This sample's clone table lists around 150,000 distinct CDR3 sequences. Sequenced: blood. The receptors shown here come from a human donor with ulcerative colitis or Crohn's disease, or a healthy co-twin of an affected twin (not recorded which).

The chain is built from TRBV6-5 and TRBJ2-4; TCRdb gives TRBD2 as the D gene, but with no DNA this cannot be confirmed. CDR3 length: 19 residues. Germline loops: CDR1 MNHEY, CDR2 SVGAGI. The CDR3 region is CASSYSPPVAGGLGNIQYF.

The chain recombines TRBV11-2 with TRBJ2-1; TCRdb proposes TRBD2, but this gene call is untestable without DNA. Per germline, CDR1 SGHAT and CDR2 FQNNGV. The CDR3 has 17 residues. The CDR3: CASSLGGSGNSYNEQFF.

This chain connects TRBV28 to TRBJ2-1; the TCRdb call, TRBD2, lacks DNA for checking. The CDR3 covers 16 residues. Germline V lookup: CDR1 MDHEN, CDR2 SYDVKM. The CDR3 spells CASKPPGLGTYNEQFF.

V is TRBV4-3 and J is TRBJ2-7; TCRdb outputs TRBD1, but without DNA this stays unchecked. CDR1 LGHNA and CDR2 YSLEER come from the germline V gene. The length of the CDR3 is 16 residues. The CDR3 sequence is CASSQGWGSPSYEQYF.

The chain links TRBV12-3 or TRBV12-4 to TRBJ2-1; TCRdb proposes TRBD2, but this gene call is untestable without DNA. The CDR3 spans 16 residues. The CDR3 is CASSWGGRAGGREQFF.

The chain recombines TRBV27 with TRBJ1-5; TCRdb proposes TRBD1, but this gene call is untestable without DNA. This CDR3 is built from 14 residues. Germline lookup yields CDR1 MNHEY and CDR2 SMNVEV (reference sequence). This chain's CDR3 is CASSSGQGDQPQHF.

This sequence joins TRBV20-1 and TRBJ1-4; TCRdb's D call of TRBD1 is untestable without DNA. Germline lookup yields CDR1 DFQATT and CDR2 SNEGSKA (reference sequence). The CDR3 is 14 residues long. CDR3 sequence reads: CSAGARGTNEKLFF.

This chain joins TRBV7-7 and TRBJ2-5; the D call from TCRdb, TRBD2, cannot be confirmed without DNA. The CDR3 contains 15 residues. Germline CDR1 and CDR2: SSHAT and FNYEAQ (reference sequence). The CDR3 loop reads CASSPRLAGAETQYF.

This chain uses TRBV27 with TRBJ2-7; TCRdb selects TRBD1, and the lack of DNA leaves this call unchecked. There are 14 residues in the CDR3. The germline gives CDR1 MNHEY, CDR2 SMNVEV (reference sequence). The CDR3 is CASSPTTGFYEQYF.

The J gene is TRBJ1-5, the V gene TRBV15. CDR3 length: 17 residues. Germline-derived CDR1 and CDR2 are LNHNV and YYDKDF (reference sequence). The CDR3 reads CATSRDLRLPSNQPQHF.

J is TRBJ2-2 and V is TRBV20-1; TCRdb designates TRBD1, a call that cannot be tested without DNA. CDR3 size: 14 residues. Germline assignment: CDR1 DFQATT and CDR2 SNEGSKA (reference sequence). CDR3 amino acids: CSATRTGRPGELFF.

The genes are TRBV7-8 and TRBJ1-3. In germline, CDR1 is SGHVS, CDR2 FQNEAQ. This CDR3 region has 14 residues. CDR3 in amino acids: CASSHPLRGNTIYF.

The chain couples TRBV30 to TRBJ2-1. The CDR3 has 13 residues. Germline V gene lookup returns CDR1 GTSNPN and CDR2 SVGIG (reference sequence). The CDR3 reads CAWSSSSYNEQFF.

The genes are TRBV7-9 and TRBJ2-7. CDR3 length: 14 amino acids. From germline, CDR1 is SEHNR and CDR2 FQNEAQ (reference sequence). CDR3 sequence reads: CASSLLGIAYEQYF.

The V call is TRBV7-8, the J call TRBJ2-1; TCRdb indicates TRBD2, and absent DNA this call remains unverified. Germline V gene lookup returns CDR1 SGHVS and CDR2 FQNEAQ. The CDR3 consists of 16 residues. The CDR3 loop reads CASSVTSGGADNEQFF.

CDR3 in amino acids: CASSKGQGAKVDTEAFF. The V and J genes are TRBV5-1 and TRBJ1-1; TCRdb's assignment of TRBD1 cannot be checked, as there is no DNA. The CDR3 runs to 17 residues. CDR1 is SGHRS and CDR2 is YFSETQ in the germline V gene.

The chain joins TRBV20-1 to TRBJ2-3. CDR3 length: 14 residues. Germline-derived CDR1 and CDR2 are DFQATT and SNEGSKA (reference sequence). The CDR3 sequence is CSARAIRLSSTQYF.

The gene calls are TRBV28 and TRBJ2-7. The CDR3 runs to 12 residues. Germline assignment: CDR1 MDHEN and CDR2 SYDVKM. This CDR3 is CASSTNPREQYF.

CDR3 protein: CASSLVRNTGELFF. The chain links TRBV7-2 to TRBJ2-2. This CDR3 is 14 amino acids long. Germline V gene lookup returns CDR1 SGHTA and CDR2 FQGNSA.

The chain links TRBV9 to TRBJ2-3; absent DNA, TCRdb's TRBD2 call cannot be checked. The CDR3 runs 17 residues. Per the germline V gene, CDR1 is SGDLS and CDR2 is YYNGEE. CDR3 protein: CASSVGVSGGFTDTQYF.

The chain couples TRBV4-2 to TRBJ2-3; the D call of TRBD1 rests on TCRdb alone, since no DNA is present to check it. CDR1 and CDR2 from the germline V gene are LGHNA and YNFKEQ. The length of the CDR3 is 12 residues. The CDR3: CASSPPRGTQYF.

This chain links TRBV28 with TRBJ1-5; TCRdb outputs TRBD1, but without DNA this stays unchecked. The V gene's germline CDR1 is MDHEN and CDR2 SYDVKM. This CDR3 is built from 13 residues. The CDR3 protein is CASSTTDNQPQHF.

The V and J genes are TRBV7-2 and TRBJ2-7. The CDR3 runs to 16 residues. Germline CDR1 is SGHTA and CDR2 is FQGNSA. This CDR3 is CASSVSGGKVSYEQYF. Full variable domain (rest looked up from reference TRBV7-2 and TRBJ2-7): GAGVSQSPSNKVTEKGKDVELRCDPISGHTALYWYRQSLGQGLEFLIYFQGNSAPDKSGLPSDRFSAERTGGSVSTLTIQRTQQEDSAVYLCASSVSGGKVSYEQYFGPGTRLTVT.

The chain combines TRBV7-9 with TRBJ2-3; the TRBD1 assignment by TCRdb is unverifiable without DNA. The CDR3 runs 17 residues. The germline gives CDR1 SEHNR, CDR2 FQNEAQ (reference sequence). The CDR3 sequence: CASSFPWGFGLTDTQYF.

V and J are TRBV6-6 and TRBJ2-7; lacking DNA, the TRBD1 call made by TCRdb goes unchecked. CDR1 is MNHNY and CDR2 is SVGAGI in the germline V gene (reference sequence). The CDR3 is made up of 15 amino acids. The chain's CDR3 is CASSRPTGGSYEQYF.

This chain connects TRBV3-1 to TRBJ2-2; TCRdb calls TRBD1, which cannot be checked without DNA. Germline V gene data show CDR1 as LGHDT and CDR2 as YNNKEL (reference sequence). The CDR3 contains 13 residues. The CDR3 sequence: CASSQGAVGELFF. Filled out from reference TRBV3-1 and TRBJ2-2, the complete variable domain reads DTAVSQTPKYLVTQMGNDKSIKCEQNLGHDTMYWYKQDSKKFLKIMFSYNNKELIINETVPNRFSPKSPDKAHLNLHINSLELGDSAVYFCASSQGAVGELFFGEGSRLTVL.

The chain combines TRBV11-2 with TRBJ1-5; TCRdb proposes TRBD1, but this gene call is untestable without DNA. Germline CDR1 is SGHAT and CDR2 is FQNNGV. The CDR3 consists of 18 residues. CDR3 sequence reads: CASSLRPPFYRDNQPQHF.